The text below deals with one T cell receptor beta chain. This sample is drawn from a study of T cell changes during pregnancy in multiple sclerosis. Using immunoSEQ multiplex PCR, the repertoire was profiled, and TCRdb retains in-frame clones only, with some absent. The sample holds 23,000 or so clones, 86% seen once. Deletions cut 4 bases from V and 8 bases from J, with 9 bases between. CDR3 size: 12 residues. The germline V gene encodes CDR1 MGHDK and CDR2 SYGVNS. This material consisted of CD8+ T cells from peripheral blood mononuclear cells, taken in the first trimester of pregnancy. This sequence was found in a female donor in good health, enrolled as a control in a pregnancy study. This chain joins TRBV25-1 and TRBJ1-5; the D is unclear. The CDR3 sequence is CASSGHEEPQHF. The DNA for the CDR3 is TGTGCCAGCAGTGGTCATGAGGAGCCCCAGCATTTT.